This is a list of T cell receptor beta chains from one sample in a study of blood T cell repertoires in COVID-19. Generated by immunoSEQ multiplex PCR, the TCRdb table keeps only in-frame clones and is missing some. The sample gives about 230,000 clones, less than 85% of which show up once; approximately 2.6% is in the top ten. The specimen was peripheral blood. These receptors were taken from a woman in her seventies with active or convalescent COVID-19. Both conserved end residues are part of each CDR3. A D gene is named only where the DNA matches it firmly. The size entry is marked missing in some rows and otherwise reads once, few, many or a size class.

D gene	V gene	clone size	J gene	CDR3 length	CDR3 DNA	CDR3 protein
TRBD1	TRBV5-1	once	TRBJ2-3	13	TGCGCCAGCACTCTAGGGACAGCCGATACGCAGTATTTT	CASTLGTADTQYF
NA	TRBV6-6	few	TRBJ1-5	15	TGTGCCAGCAGTTACCATGGGGCTGGGGATCAGCCCCAGCATTTT	CASSYHGAGDQPQHF
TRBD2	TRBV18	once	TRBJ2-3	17	TGTGCCAGCTCACCACGGCGCGCTAGCGGGGGGGCTGATACGCAGTATTTT	CASSPRRASGGADTQYF
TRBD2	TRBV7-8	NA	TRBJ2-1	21	TGTGCCAGCAGCTTAGTTAGCCTCGATGGGGCTAGCGGGGGGATTGGTGGTGAGCAGTTCTTC	CASSLVSLDGASGGIGGEQFF
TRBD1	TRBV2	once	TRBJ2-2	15	TGTGCCAGCAGTGAGGACAGGGTGAAGACCGGGGAGCTGTTTTTT	CASSEDRVKTGELFF
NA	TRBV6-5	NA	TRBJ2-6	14	TGTGCCAGCCTTGGGAGCTCTGGGGCCAACGTCCTGACTTTC	CASLGSSGANVLTF
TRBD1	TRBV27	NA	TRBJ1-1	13	TGTGCCAGCAGTGTACAGGGGTACTCTGAAGCTTTCTTT	CASSVQGYSEAFF
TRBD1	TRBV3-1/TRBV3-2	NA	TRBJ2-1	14	TGTGCCAGCAGCCCGGGCACAGGGGCGACTACATCGTTCTTC	CASSPGTGATTSFF
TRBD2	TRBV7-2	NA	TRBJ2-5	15	TGTGCCAGCAGCTTCGCCGCGGGACTAGCTGGGACCCAGTACTTC	CASSFAAGLAGTQYF
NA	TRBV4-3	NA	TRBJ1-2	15	TGCGCCAGCAGTCCCTCTCCCGCAGGGGCGACTGGCTACACCTTC	CASSPSPAGATGYTF
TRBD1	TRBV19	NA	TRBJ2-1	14	TGTGCCAGTACACCGACAGGGGGTTACAATGAGCAGTTCTTC	CASTPTGGYNEQFF
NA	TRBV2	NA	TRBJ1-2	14	TGTGCCAGCAGGCGCGGCAGCCCCAACTATGGCTACACCTTC	CASRRGSPNYGYTF
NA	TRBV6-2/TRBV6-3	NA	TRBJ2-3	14	TGTGCCAGCAGTTACTCGTCGGTCACAGATACGCAGTATTTT	CASSYSSVTDTQYF
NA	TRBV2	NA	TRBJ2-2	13	TGTGCCAGCAGTGAAGTGTGGCACGGGGAGCTGTTTTTT	CASSEVWHGELFF
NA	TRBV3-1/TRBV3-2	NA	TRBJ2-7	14	TGTGCCAGCAGCAAAGTCCCCAACTACGAGACGCAGTACTTC	CASSKVPNYETQYF
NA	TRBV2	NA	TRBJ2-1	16	TGTGCCAGCAGGGGGAGGCGGGATACTCGAGACAATGAGCAGTTCTTC	CASRGRRDTRDNEQFF
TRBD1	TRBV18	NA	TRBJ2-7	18	TGTGCCAGCTCACCACTAAGATCGGACAGGGGGTTCGGTTACGAGCAGTACTTC	CASSPLRSDRGFGYEQYF
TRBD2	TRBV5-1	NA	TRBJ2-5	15	TGCGCCAGCAGCTTGGACGCGGGAGGGGGAAAGACCCAGTACTTC	CASSLDAGGGKTQYF
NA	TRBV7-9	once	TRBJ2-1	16	TGTGCCAGCAGCTTAACTGGGGGCAATAGATACAATGAGCAGTTCTTC	CASSLTGGNRYNEQFF
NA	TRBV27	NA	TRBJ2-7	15	TGTGCCAGCAGTTCGTGGGAGGACTGGGCCTACGAGCAGTACTTC	CASSSWEDWAYEQYF
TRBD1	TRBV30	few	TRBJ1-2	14	TGTGCCTGGAGTGTCGTAACAGGGGACTATGGCTACACCTTC	CAWSVVTGDYGYTF
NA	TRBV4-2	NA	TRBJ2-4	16	TGTGCCAGCAGCCAGGGAGCTGGGGGGGCCAAAAACATTCAGTACTTC	CASSQGAGGAKNIQYF
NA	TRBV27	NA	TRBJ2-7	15	TGTGCCAGCAGTTTACGCGGTACTGACGTCTACGAGCAGTACTTC	CASSLRGTDVYEQYF
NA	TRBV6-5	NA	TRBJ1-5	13	TGTGCCAGCAGCACAGGGCTAGGTCAGCCCCAGCATTTT	CASSTGLGQPQHF
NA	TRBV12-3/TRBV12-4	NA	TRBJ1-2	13	TGTGCCAGCAGTTTATGGCAGATCAGTGGCTACACCTTC	CASSLWQISGYTF
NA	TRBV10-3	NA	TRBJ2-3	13	TGTGCCACGGTTCTAGAAGTAGAAGATACGCAGTATTTT	CATVLEVEDTQYF
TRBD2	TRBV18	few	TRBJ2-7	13	TGTGCCAGCTCACCGGGGGAGGGATACGAGCAGTACTTC	CASSPGEGYEQYF
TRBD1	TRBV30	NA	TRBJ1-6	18	TGTGCCTGGAGTGTTGCAGGGGGCTCGGAGACCTATAATTCACCCCTCCACTTT	CAWSVAGGSETYNSPLHF